The T cell receptor (beta chain) under discussion was sequenced for a study of Ad26.COV2.S vaccination and SARS-CoV-2 variants. About the study: The COV1001 Ad26.COV2.S trial arm included the donor. Intramuscular Ad26.COV2.S doses were given once or twice, 56 days apart. Findings and limits, study-wide: It was reported that spike-specific CD8+ and CD4+ T cell responses were substantially broad after vaccination.

Treatment defined: roughly 20 received Ad26.COV2.S at low or high dose, single or two shots; about 5 received placebo; per-sample allocation not given. Sampling was performed 63 days after the first vaccine or placebo injection. Expressing Wuhan-strain SARS-CoV-2 spike, an Ad26 vector served as the vaccine. Of note for this clone: The antigen remains unidentified.

This CDR3 comprises 14 residues. Deletions cut 0 bases from V and 3 bases from J, with 12 bases between. The germline gives CDR1 GTSNPN, CDR2 SVGIG (reference sequence). Sequenced by immunoSEQ multiplex PCR; TCRdb stores in-frame clones only, minus some. The sample lists around 300,000 clones; 88% were seen once. The chain is built from TRBV30 and TRBJ2-7; D gene ambiguous. The starting material was peripheral blood, obtained in a trial of Ad26.COV2.S vaccine versus placebo. This TCR was sampled from a person between 18 and 65 years old who received the Ad26.COV2.S COVID-19 vaccine or a placebo. The CDR3 loop is CAWSVPFMVYEQYF. The CDR3 region has the DNA TGTGCCTGGAGTGTCCCGTTTATGGTCTACGAGCAGTACTTC.